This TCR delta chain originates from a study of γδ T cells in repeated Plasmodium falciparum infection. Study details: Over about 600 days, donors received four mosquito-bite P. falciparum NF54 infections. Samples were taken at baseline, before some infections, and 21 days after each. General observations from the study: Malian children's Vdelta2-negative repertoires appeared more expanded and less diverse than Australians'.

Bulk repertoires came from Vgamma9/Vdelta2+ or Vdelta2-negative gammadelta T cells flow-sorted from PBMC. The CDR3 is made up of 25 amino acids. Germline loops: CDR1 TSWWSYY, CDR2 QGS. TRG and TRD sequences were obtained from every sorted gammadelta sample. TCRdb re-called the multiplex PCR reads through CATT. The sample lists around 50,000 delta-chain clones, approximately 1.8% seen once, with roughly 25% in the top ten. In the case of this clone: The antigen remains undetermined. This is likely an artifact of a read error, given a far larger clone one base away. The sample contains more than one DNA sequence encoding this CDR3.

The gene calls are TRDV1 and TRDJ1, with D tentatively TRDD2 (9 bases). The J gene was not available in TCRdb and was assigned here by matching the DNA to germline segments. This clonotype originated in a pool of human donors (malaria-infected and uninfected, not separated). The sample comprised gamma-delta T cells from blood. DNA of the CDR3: TGTGCTCTTGGGGAACTAGGGCCTTCCTACGGGGGGGACTGGGGATACTTATATCAGACCGACAAACTCATCTTT. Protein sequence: CALGELGPSYGGDWGYLYQTDKLIF.